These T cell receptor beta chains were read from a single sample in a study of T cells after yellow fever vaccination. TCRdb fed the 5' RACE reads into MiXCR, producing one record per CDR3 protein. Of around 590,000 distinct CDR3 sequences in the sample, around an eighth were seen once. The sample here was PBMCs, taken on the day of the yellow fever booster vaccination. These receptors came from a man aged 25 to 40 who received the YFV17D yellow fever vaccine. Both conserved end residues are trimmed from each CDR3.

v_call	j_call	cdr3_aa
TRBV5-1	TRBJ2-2	ASSSRLVDTGELF
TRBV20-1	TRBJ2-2	SARDRGSFGELF
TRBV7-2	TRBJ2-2	ASNPRGSNTGELF
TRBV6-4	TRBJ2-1	ASSKGLAGFNEQF
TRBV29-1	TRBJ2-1	SVEDGQGSSYNEQF
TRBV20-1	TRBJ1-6	SASQGSLFNSPLH
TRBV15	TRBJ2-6	ATSRTGVAHSGANVLT
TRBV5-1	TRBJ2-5	ASSLTGSQETQY
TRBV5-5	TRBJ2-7	ASSWRMAGGGSYEQY
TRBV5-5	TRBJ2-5	ASSLGANGVQETQY
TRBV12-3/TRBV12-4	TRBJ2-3	ALTLQGSTDTQY